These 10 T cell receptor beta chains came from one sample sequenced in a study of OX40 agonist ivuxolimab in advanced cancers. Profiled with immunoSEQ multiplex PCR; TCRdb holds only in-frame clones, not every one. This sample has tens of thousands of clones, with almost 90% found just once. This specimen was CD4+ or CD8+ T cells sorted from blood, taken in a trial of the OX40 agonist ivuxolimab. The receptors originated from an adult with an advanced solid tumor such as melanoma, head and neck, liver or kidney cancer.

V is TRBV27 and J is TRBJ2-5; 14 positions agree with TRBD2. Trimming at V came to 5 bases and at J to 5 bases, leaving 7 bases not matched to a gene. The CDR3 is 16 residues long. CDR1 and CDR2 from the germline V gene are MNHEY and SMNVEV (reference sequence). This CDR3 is CASSPRRLAGGETQYF. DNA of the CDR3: TGTGCCAGCAGTCCCCGTAGACTAGCGGGAGGGGAGACCCAGTACTTC.

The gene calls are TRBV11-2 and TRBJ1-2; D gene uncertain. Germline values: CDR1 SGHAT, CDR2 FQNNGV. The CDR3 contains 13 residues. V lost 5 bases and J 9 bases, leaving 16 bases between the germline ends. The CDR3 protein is CASSPTPGLSYTF. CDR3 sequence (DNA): TGTGCCAGCAGCCCCACCCCGGGGTTGAGCTACACCTTC.

CDR3 nucleotide sequence: TGTGCCACCTCTGGGCCCTCGAACACCGGGGAGCTGTTTTTT. This encodes CATSGPSNTGELFF. The J gene is TRBJ2-2, the V gene TRBV15, with D unclear. The CDR3 runs to 14 residues. Looked up from germline, CDR1 is LNHNV and CDR2 is YYDKDF (reference sequence). The V end lost 8 bases, the J end lost 0 bases, and 10 bases lay between the germline ends.

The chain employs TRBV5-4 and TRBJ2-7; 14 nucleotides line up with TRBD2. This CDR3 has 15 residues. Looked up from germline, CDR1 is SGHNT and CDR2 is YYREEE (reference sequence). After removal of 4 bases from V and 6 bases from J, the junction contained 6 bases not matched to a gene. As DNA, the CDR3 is TGTGCCAGCAGCCTGACTAGCGGGGGGGCCTCCGAGCAGTACTTC. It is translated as CASSLTSGGASEQYF.

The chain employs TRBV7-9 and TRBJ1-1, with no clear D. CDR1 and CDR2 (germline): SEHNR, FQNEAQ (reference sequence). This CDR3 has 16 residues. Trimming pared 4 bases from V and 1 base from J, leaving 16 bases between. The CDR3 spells CASSSPAGATNTEAFF. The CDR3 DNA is TGTGCCAGCAGCTCCCCGGCCGGAGCGACGAACACTGAAGCTTTCTTT.

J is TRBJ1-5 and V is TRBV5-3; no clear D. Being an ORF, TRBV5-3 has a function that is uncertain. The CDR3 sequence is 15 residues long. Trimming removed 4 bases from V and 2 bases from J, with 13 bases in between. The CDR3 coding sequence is TGTGCCAGAAGCGGACGGTTGGGAGGCAATCAGCCCCAGCATTTT. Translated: CARSGRLGGNQPQHF.

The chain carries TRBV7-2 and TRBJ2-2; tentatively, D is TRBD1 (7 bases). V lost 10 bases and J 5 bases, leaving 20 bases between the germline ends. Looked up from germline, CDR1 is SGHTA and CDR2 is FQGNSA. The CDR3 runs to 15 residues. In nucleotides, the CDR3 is TGTGCCACGGAGGGGGCTTCAAGGAAGACCGGGGAGCTGTTTTTT. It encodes CATEGASRKTGELFF.

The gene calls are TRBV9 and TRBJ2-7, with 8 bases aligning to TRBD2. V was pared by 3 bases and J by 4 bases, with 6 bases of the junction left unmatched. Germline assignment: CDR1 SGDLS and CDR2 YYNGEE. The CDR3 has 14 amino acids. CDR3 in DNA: TGTGCCAGCAGCGAGAGGGGACTAGGTTACGAGCAGTACTTC. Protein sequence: CASSERGLGYEQYF.

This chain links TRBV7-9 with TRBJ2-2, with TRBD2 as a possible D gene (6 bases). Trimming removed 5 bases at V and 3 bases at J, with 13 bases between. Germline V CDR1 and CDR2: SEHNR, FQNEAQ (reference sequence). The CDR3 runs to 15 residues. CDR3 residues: CASSPGTGYTGELFF. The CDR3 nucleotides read TGTGCCAGCAGCCCCGGGACTGGATACACCGGGGAGCTGTTTTTT.

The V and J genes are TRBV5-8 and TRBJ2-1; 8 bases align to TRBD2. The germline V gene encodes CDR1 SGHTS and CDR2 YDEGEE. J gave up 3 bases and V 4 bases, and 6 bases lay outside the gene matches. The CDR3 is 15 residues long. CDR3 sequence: CASSRAGAVYNEQFF. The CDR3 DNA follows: TGTGCCAGCAGCCGAGCGGGAGCGGTCTACAATGAGCAGTTCTTC.